This passage covers 14 T cell receptor beta chains from one sample sequenced in a study of cytotoxic CD8 clonotypes in ibrutinib-treated CLL. The table came from immunoSEQ multiplex PCR; TCRdb's copy has only in-frame clones and leaves some out. The data contain around 70,000 clones, 90% of them singletons. The sample here was PBMCs, taken after 12 months of ibrutinib treatment. These receptors were taken from a human donor with chronic lymphocytic leukemia.

This chain connects TRBV7-2 to TRBJ2-5; D is undetermined. There are 13 residues in the CDR3. Trimming cost V 1 base and J 5 bases, with 8 bases left between them. Germline V lookup: CDR1 SGHTA, CDR2 FQGNSA. The CDR3 bases are TGTGCCAGCAGCTTAGAATTCCTCGAGACCCAGTACTTC. It is translated as CASSLEFLETQYF.

The J gene is TRBJ1-4, the V gene TRBV11-3; D gene uncertain. Germline assignment: CDR1 SGHNT and CDR2 YENEEA. The CDR3 has 16 residues. Trimming left V 2 bases short and J 5 bases short, with 15 bases between. The chain's CDR3 is CASSLRPGTRNEKLFF. In DNA form, the CDR3 reads TGTGCCAGCAGCTTACGCCCCGGTACTCGAAATGAAAAACTGTTTTTT.

This chain joins TRBV9 and TRBJ2-2; D is possibly TRBD1 (6 bases). Trimming removed 5 bases from V and 5 bases from J, with 16 bases in between. This CDR3 spans 15 amino acids. Germline CDR1 SGDLS, CDR2 YYNGEE. The CDR3 DNA reads TGTGCCAGCAGGCCGGGACACCAACCGACCGGGGAGCTGTTTTTT. Its translation: CASRPGHQPTGELFF.

This chain uses TRBV27 with TRBJ1-5; TRBD1 matches 9 bases. CDR1 and CDR2 from the germline V gene are MNHEY and SMNVEV (reference sequence). This CDR3 region has 16 residues. V was pared by 1 base and J by 3 bases, with 4 bases of the junction left unmatched. CDR3 in DNA: TGTGCCAGCAGTTTATTATGGGACAGGGCCAATCAGCCCCAGCATTTT. It yields the protein CASSLLWDRANQPQHF.

V usage is TRBV27 and J usage is TRBJ2-7; 11 bases align to TRBD2. In germline, CDR1 is MNHEY, CDR2 SMNVEV (reference sequence). V trimming: 9 bases; J trimming: 5 bases; junction bases outside the gene matches: 6. The CDR3 consists of 13 residues. The CDR3 protein is CASKLAGVNEQYF. DNA of the CDR3: TGTGCCAGTAAACTAGCGGGAGTTAACGAGCAGTACTTC.

J is TRBJ1-1 and V is TRBV5-8; 8 bases are a match to TRBD1. The germline V gene has CDR1 SGHTS and CDR2 YDEGEE. V lost 2 bases, J lost 5 bases, and 23 bases stayed unmatched. The CDR3 length is 20 residues. CDR3 coding DNA: TGTGCCAGCAGCTTCACTGACCTGGACAGGGCTTTTTTGGGGAAGACTGAAGCTTTCTTT. It codes for CASSFTDLDRAFLGKTEAFF.

The rearrangement joins TRBV7-8 to TRBJ1-5; 8 bases agree with TRBD1. The CDR3 is 14 amino acids. Trimming cost V 5 bases and J 6 bases; bases outside gene matches: 6. Germline CDR1 is SGHVS and CDR2 is FQNEAQ. CDR3 protein: CASSPGQGGQPQHF. CDR3 nucleotide sequence: TGTGCCAGCAGCCCCGGACAGGGCGGTCAGCCCCAGCATTTT.

J is TRBJ2-7 and V is TRBV29-1; weak D call: TRBD1 (5 bases). There are 12 residues in the CDR3. Germline V gene sequence: CDR1 SQVTM, CDR2 ANQGSEA. The ends were cut back, 4 bases at V and 3 bases at J, with 10 bases in the middle. Here the CDR3 DNA reads TGCAGCGTTGCTGCAGGGATCTACGAGCAGTACTTC. It yields the protein CSVAAGIYEQYF.

The V call is TRBV7-9, the J call TRBJ2-5; D may be TRBD1 or TRBD2 (5 bases each). The CDR3 runs 15 residues. The germline V gene has CDR1 SEHNR and CDR2 FQNEAQ (reference sequence). V lost 2 bases, J lost 5 bases, and 15 bases lay in between. This CDR3 is CASSLLGPRGETQYF. The CDR3 DNA reads TGTGCCAGCAGCTTACTGGGACCCAGAGGGGAGACCCAGTACTTC.

V and J are TRBV6-5 and TRBJ1-4; 9 bases line up with TRBD1. Germline V gene sequence: CDR1 MNHEY, CDR2 SVGAGI. The CDR3 totals 14 residues. The trim removed 4 bases at V and 4 bases at J, leaving 1 base unmatched. CDR3: CASSWTGVNEKLFF. The CDR3, as DNA: TGTGCCAGCAGTTGGACAGGGGTTAATGAAAAACTGTTTTTT.

The gene calls are TRBV4-2 and TRBJ2-7; 9 nucleotides match TRBD1. V dropped 1 base and J dropped 1; count of bases not matched to a gene: 2. The CDR3 is 15 residues long. Germline CDR1 is LGHNA and CDR2 is YNFKEQ. The CDR3 bases are TGTGCCAGCAGCCAAGCGGGGACAGGGTCCTACGAGCAGTACTTC. Translated: CASSQAGTGSYEQYF.

This clone has a single count. The chain has TRBV28 and TRBJ2-2; maybe TRBD2 (6 bases). This CDR3 region has 16 residues. Trimming took off 4 bases at V and 4 bases at J, with 16 bases between the two ends. Germline CDR1 is MDHEN and CDR2 is SYDVKM. CDR3 amino acids: CASSSPGGEGTGELFF. CDR3 in DNA: TGTGCCAGCAGTTCTCCCGGCGGGGAAGGCACCGGGGAGCTGTTTTTT.

The CDR3 DNA sequence: TGTGCCAGTACGTACGCGGGAGGGAACACTGAAGCTTTCTTT. Translation gives CASTYAGGNTEAFF. The chain combines TRBV19 with TRBJ1-1; D is uncertain. The CDR3 sequence is 14 residues long. V was clipped by 7 bases and J by 1 base, with 13 bases between them. Germline V gives CDR1 LNHDA, CDR2 SQIVND (reference sequence).

This rearrangement joins TRBV27 to TRBJ2-3, with 14 bases lining up with TRBD2. CDR1 is MNHEY, CDR2 SMNVEV, per germline (reference sequence). The V and J ends lost 0 bases and 3 bases, in that order; junction bases with no gene match: 11. The CDR3 covers 20 residues. DNA of the CDR3: TGTGCCAGCAGTTTATCGTGTAACGGGACTAGCGGGAGTATTACAGATACGCAGTATTTT. It codes for CASSLSCNGTSGSITDTQYF.